This TCR beta chain was profiled in a study of blood T cell repertoires in COVID-19. The overall study: Sites in the United States, Italy and Spain provided acute and convalescent COVID-19 samples. Sources were T cells, B-cell-depleted T cells, or PBMCs; the material itself was cDNA or gDNA.

The V and J ends lost 10 bases and 6 bases, in that order; junction bases with no gene match: 7. The CDR3 runs to 12 residues. CDR1 is MNHEY and CDR2 is SVGAGI in the germline V gene. Study processing details: The authors estimated nucleated cell counts from reference gene primer amplification. Clones were read by immunoSEQ multiplex PCR, and TCRdb kept only the in-frame ones, dropping some. The V and J calls and clone size are taken from that table; D and trimming were inferred from the DNA. The profile covers around 40,000 clones, with roughly 87% appearing a single time and roughly 4.8% taken by the ten largest. Seattle cases were enrolled at active infection and followed longitudinally.

The sequence was obtained from a man aged 60 to 69 with COVID-19, enrolled during active disease. This chain joins TRBV6-5 and TRBJ2-7; 9 bases fit TRBD1. Sequenced input: peripheral blood. This CDR3 reads CAIGQGRGEQYF. The CDR3 coding sequence is TGTGCCATTGGACAGGGGCGAGGCGAGCAGTACTTC.